Each of the 19 T cell receptor beta chains below was sequenced from the same sample in a study of blood T cell repertoires in COVID-19. Sequencing was performed with immunoSEQ multiplex PCR; in TCRdb, only in-frame clones are kept and a portion is missing. Found here are roughly 100,000 clones, roughly 80% of them singletons; the top ten hold 3% to 4%. Material for sequencing was peripheral blood. The receptor source for this set is a woman older than 75 with active or convalescent COVID-19.

This clone was found once. The chain joins TRBV19 to TRBJ1-1, with D unresolved. Germline V CDR1 and CDR2: LNHDA, SQIVND (reference sequence). This CDR3 comprises 14 residues. V lost 4 bases, J lost 4 bases, and 13 bases lay in between. CDR3 sequence reads: CASSTSPEATEAFF. The CDR3 DNA follows: TGTGCCAGTAGTACCTCCCCCGAAGCCACTGAAGCTTTCTTT.

The chain employs TRBV27 and TRBJ2-7; TRBD1 aligns across 9 bases. The CDR3 spans 15 residues. Germline V gene data show CDR1 as MNHEY and CDR2 as SMNVEV (reference sequence). Trimming removed 5 bases from V and 3 bases from J; junction bases left unmatched: 8. The CDR3 reads CASSPTGTGFYEQYF. CDR3 DNA: TGTGCCAGCAGTCCTACCGGGACAGGGTTCTACGAGCAGTACTTC.

The V and J genes are TRBV6-5 and TRBJ2-7; 7 bases match TRBD1. This CDR3 is built from 15 residues. Germline V gene data show CDR1 as MNHEY and CDR2 as SVGAGI. Trimming cost V 5 bases and J 2 bases; bases outside gene matches: 9. Here the CDR3 reads CASSKNRQGAYEQYF. For the CDR3, the DNA is TGTGCCAGCAGTAAGAACCGACAGGGAGCCTACGAGCAGTACTTC.

The rearrangement uses TRBV2 and TRBJ1-2, with D tentatively TRBD1 (6 bases). This CDR3 region has 15 residues. The V and J ends lost 3 bases and 0 bases respectively, with 11 bases between them. Germline V gene lookup returns CDR1 SNHLY and CDR2 FYNNEI. For the CDR3, the DNA is TGTGCCAGCAGTGATAGGACAGCAACTAACTATGGCTACACCTTC. Protein: CASSDRTATNYGYTF.

The V gene is TRBV7-9, the J gene TRBJ1-1, with D hard to call. The CDR3 is 14 residues long. Germline loops: CDR1 SEHNR, CDR2 FQNEAQ (reference sequence). V was trimmed by 4 bases and J by 2 bases, leaving 11 bases between them. The CDR3 coding sequence is TGTGCCAGCAGCTCCACGGCGGTAAACACTGAAGCTTTCTTT. Translating gives CASSSTAVNTEAFF.

The V call is TRBV28, the J call TRBJ1-4; perhaps TRBD1 as D (5 bases). The CDR3 runs 13 residues. CDR1 and CDR2 from the germline V gene are MDHEN and SYDVKM. Between the trimmed V and J ends, which lost 7 bases and 6 bases, there was a span of 12 bases. CDR3 DNA: TGTGCCAGCACTGCAGGGCTCTATGAAAAACTGTTTTTT. It codes for CASTAGLYEKLFF.

This chain links TRBV5-1 with TRBJ1-1; 9 nucleotides agree with TRBD1. The germline gives CDR1 SGHRS, CDR2 YFSETQ. CDR3 size: 15 residues. J was trimmed by 4 bases and V by 4 bases; bases with no gene match: 8. CDR3 bases: TGCGCCAGCAGCCCGCGACAGGGGGGAAGCACTGAAGCTTTCTTT. Its translation is CASSPRQGGSTEAFF. The variable domain in full, completed from reference TRBV5-1 and TRBJ1-1, reads KAGVTQTPRYLIKTRGQQVTLSCSPISGHRSVSWYQQTPGQGLQFLFEYFSETQRNKGNFPGRFSGRQFSNSRSEMNVSTLELGDSALYLCASSPRQGGSTEAFFGQGTRLTVV.

The CDR3 DNA reads TGTGCCAGTAGTCCCCTGGGCCCCGGGACAGGACTCCCGGGGGATGGCTACACCTTC. Encoded protein: CASSPLGPGTGLPGDGYTF. The chain links TRBV19 to TRBJ1-2; 8 bases map to TRBD1. Per germline, CDR1 LNHDA and CDR2 SQIVND (reference sequence). The CDR3 is made up of 19 amino acids. With 5 bases clipped from V and 6 bases from J, the junction kept 23 bases outside the gene matches.

V is TRBV28 and J is TRBJ1-1; 10 nucleotides align to TRBD1. The CDR3 spans 14 residues. V lost 9 bases to trimming and J lost 4 bases; unmatched junction nucleotides: 8. Per the germline V gene, CDR1 is MDHEN and CDR2 is SYDVKM. The CDR3 loop is CASIWDRGATEAFF. The CDR3 DNA sequence: TGTGCCAGTATATGGGACAGGGGTGCCACTGAAGCTTTCTTT.

The chain combines TRBV6-5 with TRBJ1-6; D may be TRBD1 (5 bases). V lost 7 bases and J 7 bases, leaving 17 bases between the germline ends. Germline lookup yields CDR1 MNHEY and CDR2 SVGAGI. CDR3 length: 15 amino acids. CDR3 coding DNA: TGTGCCAGCAACCGGGAGGGGCCTGGGAATTCACCCCTCCACTTT. It encodes CASNREGPGNSPLHF.

The rearrangement uses TRBV2 and TRBJ1-4, with D possibly being TRBD1 (6 bases). The V end lost 6 bases, the J end lost 8 bases, and 19 bases lay between the germline ends. Germline values: CDR1 SNHLY, CDR2 FYNNEI. The CDR3 totals 15 residues. CDR3 protein: CASRGLQGMREKLFF. In nucleotides, the CDR3 is TGTGCCAGCAGAGGGTTACAGGGAATGAGGGAAAAACTGTTTTTT.

This clone has only a few counts. The chain carries TRBV9 and TRBJ2-2; possibly TRBD1 for D (6 bases). Germline-derived CDR1 and CDR2 are SGDLS and YYNGEE. There are 16 residues in the CDR3. Between the trimmed V and J ends, which lost 3 bases and 8 bases, there was a span of 20 bases. CDR3 coding DNA: TGTGCCAGCAGCGGGGGGCCATCATCATCCTATGGGGAGCTGTTTTTT. Translation: CASSGGPSSSYGELFF. Combining the CDR3 with reference TRBV9 and TRBJ2-2 gives the whole variable domain DSGVTQTPKHLITATGQRVTLRCSPRSGDLSVYWYQQSLDQGLQFLIQYYNGEERAKGNILERFSAQQFPDLHSELNLSSLELGDSALYFCASSGGPSSSYGELFFGEGSRLTVL.

This clone was recorded many times. The rearrangement links TRBV5-1 to TRBJ1-6; TRBD1 aligns across 7 bases. Germline CDR1 reads SGHRS; CDR2 reads YFSETQ. The length of the CDR3 is 15 residues. The trim removed 0 bases at V and 10 bases at J, leaving 7 bases unmatched. CDR3 coding DNA: TGCGCCAGCAGCTTGGCCTCCGGGACAGAGTCACCCCTCCACTTT. This gives the protein CASSLASGTESPLHF.

The chain joins TRBV15 to TRBJ2-2, with 8 bases identical to TRBD1. Unmatched junction bases numbered 9, after V lost 7 bases and J lost 2 bases. The CDR3 consists of 16 residues. CDR1 and CDR2 (germline): LNHNV, YYDKDF (reference sequence). For the CDR3, the DNA is TGTGCCACCAACGGAAGGACAGGGCAAAACACCGGGGAGCTGTTTTTT. Translating gives CATNGRTGQNTGELFF. The entire variable domain, with the rest obtained from reference TRBV15 and TRBJ2-2, is as follows: DAMVIQNPRYQVTQFGKPVTLSCSQTLNHNVMYWYQQKSSQAPKLLFHYYDKDFNNEADTPDNFQSRRPNTSFCFLDIRSPGLGDTAMYLCATNGRTGQNTGELFFGEGSRLTVL.

The chain combines TRBV12-5 with TRBJ2-5; TRBD1 matches 8 bases. This CDR3 is 14 amino acids long. Losses at the gene ends were 6 bases for V and 3 bases for J; bases not matched to a gene: 6. Germline values: CDR1 LGHNT, CDR2 FRNRAP. This CDR3 reads CASGTDRGKETQYF. As DNA, the CDR3 is TGTGCTAGTGGCACCGACAGGGGCAAAGAGACCCAGTACTTC.

The V gene is TRBV9, the J gene TRBJ2-5; 8 bases match TRBD1. V gave up 2 bases and J gave up 4 bases; unmatched junction bases: 10. CDR1 is SGDLS, CDR2 YYNGEE, per germline. This CDR3 region has 16 residues. CDR3 sequence reads: CASSVNFRGLGETQYF. The CDR3 DNA reads as TGTGCCAGCAGCGTCAACTTCAGGGGGCTGGGAGAGACCCAGTACTTC.

V is TRBV19 and J is TRBJ2-3; D call uncertain. The V gene's germline CDR1 is LNHDA and CDR2 SQIVND (reference sequence). CDR3 length: 15 residues. The V end lost 3 bases, the J end lost 3 bases, and 13 bases lay between the germline ends. In DNA form, the CDR3 reads TGTGCCAGTAGTATCGGCAGTGAGAGGACAGATACGCAGTATTTT. Translated, it gives CASSIGSERTDTQYF.

This chain links TRBV5-4 with TRBJ1-2; 9 nucleotides agree with TRBD1. The CDR3 is 15 residues long. Trimming cost V 2 bases and J 2 bases; bases outside gene matches: 4. The germline gives CDR1 SGHNT, CDR2 YYREEE (reference sequence). CDR3 residues: CASSFWDRENYGYTF. The CDR3 DNA reads TGTGCCAGCAGCTTTTGGGACAGGGAGAACTATGGCTACACCTTC.

The genes are TRBV4-3 and TRBJ1-2; 7 nucleotides agree with TRBD1. The ends lost 1 base at V and 0 bases at J; junction bases unmatched: 11. The germline V gene has CDR1 LGHNA and CDR2 YSLEER. The length of the CDR3 is 18 residues. CDR3 protein: CASSQAYLDRQSNYGYTF. CDR3 DNA sequence: TGCGCCAGCAGCCAAGCATATTTGGACAGGCAATCTAACTATGGCTACACCTTC.